The rows below give T cell receptor beta chains drawn from one sample of a study of shared clonotypes between healthy human individuals. This table comes from immunoSEQ multiplex PCR, and its TCRdb copy is limited to in-frame clones, with some not included. The repertoire holds fewer than 1 million clones, with just over 95% as singletons. The material sequenced was naive CD8+ T cells sorted from blood. The source of these receptors is a man aged 25 to 45 in good health. Each CDR3 is given with its conserved first and last residue. A D gene is named only where the DNA matches it firmly. Only part of the rows carry a size: once, few, many, or a class if the clone is expanded.

length	J	V	D	size	CDR3	DNA
16	TRBJ1-3	TRBV10-2	.	.	CASSGPWTESGNTIYF	TGCGCCAGCAGTGGTCCGTGGACGGAGTCTGGAAACACCATATATTTT
15	TRBJ2-6	TRBV29-1	TRBD1	.	CSVGQVIAGANVLTF	TGCAGCGTGGGACAGGTAATAGCTGGGGCCAACGTCCTGACTTTC
13	TRBJ1-5	TRBV6-6	.	.	CASRTGINQPQHF	TGTGCCAGCAGAACAGGGATCAATCAGCCCCAGCATTTT
22	TRBJ1-1	TRBV28	TRBD1	.	CASSHSIIDRGASVLQNTEAFF	TGTGCCAGCAGCCATTCTATAATTGACAGGGGAGCGAGTGTTCTTCAGAACACTGAAGCTTTCTTT
17	TRBJ2-7	TRBV5-1	.	once	CASSLSWRGQLYYEQYF	TGCGCCAGCAGCTTGTCATGGCGGGGGCAACTTTACTACGAGCAGTACTTC
15	TRBJ1-4	TRBV5-1	.	.	CASSSGYTTNEKLFF	TGCGCCAGCAGTAGCGGGTACACAACTAATGAAAAACTGTTTTTT
13	TRBJ2-1	TRBV29-1	TRBD1	.	CSVPVSGGNEQFF	TGCAGCGTGCCGGTGTCAGGGGGCAATGAGCAGTTCTTC
13	TRBJ2-1	TRBV27	.	.	CASSLSRYNEQFF	TGTGCCAGCAGTTTATCCAGGTACAATGAGCAGTTCTTC
16	TRBJ2-1	TRBV28	TRBD2	once	CASSLTSGRAYNEQFF	TGTGCCAGCAGTTTGACTAGCGGGAGGGCCTACAATGAGCAGTTCTTC
13	TRBJ2-4	TRBV6-6	TRBD1	once	CASSNTGENIQYF	TGTGCCAGCAGCAATACAGGGGAAAACATTCAGTACTTC
15	TRBJ2-7	TRBV10-2	.	.	CASGDMEASSYEQYF	TGCGCCAGCGGGGATATGGAGGCAAGCTCCTACGAGCAGTACTTC
13	TRBJ1-5	TRBV6-1	.	.	CASSAAWDQPQHF	TGTGCCAGCAGTGCGGCGTGGGATCAGCCCCAGCATTTT
15	TRBJ2-3	TRBV29-1	TRBD2	.	CSVAGGGRAQDTQYF	TGCAGCGTTGCGGGGGGAGGGAGGGCCCAGGATACGCAGTATTTT
14	TRBJ2-1	TRBV4-3	TRBD1	.	CASSLDRGNNEQFF	TGCGCCAGCAGCCTGGACAGGGGTAACAATGAGCAGTTCTTC
13	TRBJ2-7	TRBV9	TRBD1	.	CASSQRGPDEQYF	TGTGCCAGCAGTCAAAGGGGGCCTGACGAGCAGTACTTC
14	TRBJ2-7	TRBV27	.	once	CASRPSPTYYEQYF	TGTGCCAGCCGTCCCTCCCCGACATACTACGAGCAGTACTTC
13	TRBJ2-7	TRBV9	.	.	CASSVGGGGEQYF	TGTGCCAGCAGCGTAGGGGGAGGAGGCGAGCAGTACTTC
16	TRBJ2-7	TRBV5-1	TRBD1	once	CASSLSRRGRYYEQYF	TGCGCCAGCAGCTTAAGCCGCAGGGGGCGGTACTACGAGCAGTACTTC
15	TRBJ2-1	TRBV10-2	.	.	CASRIRQTAFYEQFF	TGCGCCAGCAGGATCCGACAAACAGCTTTTTATGAGCAGTTCTTC
14	TRBJ2-7	TRBV4-1	TRBD1	.	CASSGQGEGYEQYF	TGCGCCAGCAGCGGACAGGGAGAAGGCTACGAGCAGTACTTC
14	TRBJ1-1	TRBV30	.	.	CAWNTGRGNTEAFF	TGTGCCTGGAACACGGGCCGGGGGAACACTGAAGCTTTCTTT
13	TRBJ2-7	TRBV11-2	.	.	CASSLGTTYEQYF	TGTGCCAGCAGCTTAGGTACTACCTACGAGCAGTACTTC
14	TRBJ2-7	TRBV5-6	TRBD1	.	CASSDTGGLREQYF	TGTGCCAGCAGTGACACAGGGGGTTTGCGCGAGCAGTACTTC
14	TRBJ2-7	TRBV19	.	.	CASSISFQGDEQYF	TGTGCCAGTAGTATATCTTTCCAGGGTGACGAGCAGTACTTC
13	TRBJ2-5	TRBV29-1	.	.	CSVESLLGETQYF	TGCAGCGTTGAGTCTTTGCTTGGAGAGACCCAGTACTTC
13	TRBJ2-7	TRBV5-1	.	.	CASSLTNSYEQYF	TGCGCCAGCAGCTTAACCAACTCCTACGAGCAGTACTTC
13	TRBJ2-1	TRBV5-1	.	.	CASSLLNYNEQFF	TGCGCCAGCAGCTTGCTCAACTACAATGAGCAGTTCTTC
14	TRBJ1-1	TRBV6-5	.	.	CASCAQGRMTEAFF	TGTGCCAGCTGTGCTCAGGGGAGGATGACTGAAGCTTTCTTT
11	TRBJ1-5	TRBV28	.	.	CASTSGGGQHF	TGTGCCAGCACCTCTGGTGGCGGCCAGCATTTT
16	TRBJ2-7	TRBV27	TRBD1	.	CASRGQGKRSSYEQYF	TGTGCCAGCAGAGGACAGGGAAAAAGGAGCTCCTACGAGCAGTACTTC
16	TRBJ2-1	TRBV2	TRBD2	.	CATPGPGGSSYNEQFF	TGTGCCACACCGGGGCCGGGAGGGAGCTCCTACAATGAGCAGTTCTTC
14	TRBJ2-1	TRBV25-1	.	.	CASEIPYPYNEQFF	TGTGCCAGCGAGATTCCTTATCCTTACAATGAGCAGTTCTTC
14	TRBJ2-7	TRBV6-5	TRBD2	once	CASTPWGGSYEQYF	TGTGCCAGCACCCCTTGGGGGGGCTCCTACGAGCAGTACTTC
14	TRBJ1-1	TRBV15	.	.	CATMQDGAVAEAFF	TGTGCCACCATGCAGGATGGGGCCGTTGCTGAAGCTTTCTTT
14	TRBJ2-7	TRBV6-5	TRBD1	.	CASSISTGAYEQYF	TGTGCCAGCAGTATATCGACAGGGGCCTACGAGCAGTACTTC
16	TRBJ2-5	TRBV5-1	TRBD2	.	CASSRWTSGRRETQYF	TGCGCCAGCAGCAGATGGACTAGCGGGAGACGAGAGACCCAGTACTTC
17	TRBJ1-2	TRBV27	TRBD1	.	CASSFSIPLTGGGGYTF	TGTGCCAGCAGTTTCTCTATCCCCCTGACAGGGGGCGGAGGCTACACCTTC
16	TRBJ1-5	TRBV2	TRBD1	.	CASSFPGQGVDQPQHF	TGTGCCAGCAGTTTTCCGGGACAGGGGGTCGATCAGCCCCAGCATTTT
12	TRBJ2-2	TRBV9	.	.	CASSVRPGELFF	TGTGCCAGCAGCGTAAGGCCCGGGGAGCTGTTTTTT
19	TRBJ2-5	TRBV5-1	.	.	CASSLGVQGRRRDQETQYF	TGCGCCAGCAGCTTGGGGGTCCAGGGTCGAAGACGGGATCAAGAGACCCAGTACTTC
15	TRBJ2-7	TRBV28	TRBD2	.	CASSPLAGGGDEQYF	TGTGCCAGCAGTCCACTAGCGGGAGGCGGGGACGAGCAGTACTTC
16	TRBJ2-2	TRBV7-2	TRBD2	.	CASSGHTSGDTGELFF	TGTGCCAGCAGCGGACATACTAGCGGCGACACCGGGGAGCTGTTTTTT
17	TRBJ2-7	TRBV15	TRBD2	.	CATSRNPGLAGVGEQHF	TGTGCCACCAGCAGAAACCCGGGACTAGCGGGAGTGGGCGAGCAGCACTTC
15	TRBJ2-5	TRBV29-1	TRBD2	.	CSVVEASGPQETQYF	TGCAGCGTTGTCGAGGCTAGCGGGCCTCAAGAGACCCAGTACTTC
15	TRBJ1-1	TRBV5-3	TRBD1	.	CARSAQGPTNTEAFF	TGTGCCAGAAGCGCACAGGGGCCAACCAACACTGAAGCTTTCTTT
15	TRBJ2-1	TRBV9	.	.	CASSLRVGGQGEQFF	TGTGCCAGCAGCCTGCGGGTCGGGGGCCAGGGTGAGCAGTTCTTC
17	TRBJ2-3	TRBV5-1	.	.	CASSLEDVRPGTDTQYF	TGCGCCAGCAGCTTGGAAGATGTGCGCCCCGGCACAGATACGCAGTATTTT
16	TRBJ1-2	TRBV27	.	.	CASSSGQTLSDYGYTF	TGTGCCAGCAGTTCAGGACAGACCTTGTCTGACTATGGCTACACCTTC
11	TRBJ1-2	TRBV2	.	once	CASSDTVGYTF	TGTGCCAGCAGTGACACGGTTGGCTACACCTTC
13	TRBJ1-5	TRBV6-5	.	few	CASSLTGGQPQHF	TGTGCCAGCAGTTTGACCGGGGGTCAGCCCCAGCATTTT
12	TRBJ2-7	TRBV5-1	.	.	CASSLSGYEQYF	TGCGCCAGCAGCTTGAGCGGTTACGAGCAGTACTTC
16	TRBJ2-7	TRBV14	TRBD2	.	CASSHASGRISYEQYF	TGTGCCAGCAGCCACGCGAGCGGGAGAATTTCCTACGAGCAGTACTTC
14	TRBJ1-1	TRBV28	.	.	CASSLTGINTEAFF	TGTGCCAGCAGTTTAACCGGAATTAACACTGAAGCTTTCTTT
15	TRBJ2-1	TRBV11-2	.	.	CASSSWLHRDNEQFF	TGTGCCAGCAGTTCTTGGCTACATAGGGACAATGAGCAGTTCTTC
13	TRBJ2-3	TRBV7-9	.	.	CASSHGPTDTQYF	TGTGCCAGCAGCCATGGGCCCACAGATACGCAGTATTTT